This TCR beta chain was sequenced during a study of human T cells and chemical hapten exposure. TCRdb re-analysed the 5' RACE reads in MiXCR, keeping a single row per CDR3 protein. The sample has tens of thousands of distinct CDR3 sequences; roughly 15% are singletons. CDR3 length: 14 residues. Germline assignment: CDR1 SNHLY and CDR2 FYNNEI. V lost 2 bases and J 4 bases, leaving 11 bases between the germline ends. Total RNA came from unfractionated whole blood. This chain uses TRBV2 with TRBJ1-2; weak D call: TRBD1 (5 bases). This TCR was recovered from a female donor in good health. CDR3 coding DNA: TGTGCCAGCAGTGAAAGCGGGGGAAGCTATGGCTACACCTTC. Residues: CASSESGGSYGYTF.